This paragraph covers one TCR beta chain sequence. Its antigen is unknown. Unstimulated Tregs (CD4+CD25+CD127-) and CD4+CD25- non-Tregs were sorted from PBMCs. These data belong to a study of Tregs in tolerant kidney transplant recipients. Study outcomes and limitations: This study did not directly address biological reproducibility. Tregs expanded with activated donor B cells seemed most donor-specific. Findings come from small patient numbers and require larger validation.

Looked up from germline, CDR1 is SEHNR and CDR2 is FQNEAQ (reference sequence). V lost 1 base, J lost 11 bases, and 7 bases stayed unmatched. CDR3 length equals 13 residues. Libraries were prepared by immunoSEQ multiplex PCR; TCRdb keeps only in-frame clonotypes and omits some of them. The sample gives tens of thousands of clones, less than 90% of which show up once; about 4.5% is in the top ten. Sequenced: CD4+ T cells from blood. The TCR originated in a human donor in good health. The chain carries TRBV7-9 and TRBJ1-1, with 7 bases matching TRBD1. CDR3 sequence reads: CASSLVGTGEAFF. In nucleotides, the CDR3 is TGTGCCAGCAGCTTAGTCGGAACAGGGGAGGCTTTCTTT.